The sequence of this T cell receptor beta chain was determined in a study of beta chain features in type 1 diabetes. Study-wide background: All samples together contributed 100 million to 120 million sorted cells for examination. Whole-study findings and limits: Type 1 diabetes patients had TCRB CDR3s that were shorter (moderately but significantly so) in all four CD4+ subsets. cDNA-based reads could over-represent cells with high TCR expression.

This clone has a handful of counts. What it recognizes is unknown. Sorting produced populations that all topped 95% purity. The V gene lost 3 bases and the J gene lost 6 bases, with 18 bases spanning the gap. The CDR3 runs to 16 residues. Germline values: CDR1 KGHSH, CDR2 LQKENI. The sequenced template was cDNA made from the entire isolated RNA. Clones were read by immunoSEQ multiplex PCR, and TCRdb kept only the in-frame ones, dropping some. The sample has 200,000 to 250,000 clones; 9.6% are singletons. The receptor was derived from a young woman in good health. The chain has TRBV18 and TRBJ1-5; a weak D match, TRBD1 (5 bases). Sequenced: naive CD4+ T cells from blood. CDR3 sequence (DNA): TGTGCCAGCTCACCTACGAGACAAGGGGATCGTCAGCCCCAGCATTTT. The encoded protein is CASSPTRQGDRQPQHF.